The TCR beta chain described here comes from a study of OX40 agonist ivuxolimab in advanced cancers. Study background: Anti-PD-1, anti-PD-L1 or anti-CTLA-4 therapy given earlier was allowed, and 35% to 50% had some. Study-level results: Dose levels from 0.1 to 3.0 mg/kg saw CD4+ and CD8+ blood T cells expand clonally by week 6. The average count of expanded clones was higher among CD8+ T cells than among CD4+.

About this clone itself: No antigen is known for it.

Patients who had autoimmune disease history or got systemic immunosuppression were left out. Using immunoSEQ multiplex PCR, the repertoire was profiled, and TCRdb retains in-frame clones only, with some absent. The sample lists about 89,000 clones, more than 75% occurring once. The CDR3 loop spans 16 amino acids. The junction had 6 bases not matched to a gene; V was cut back by 7 bases and J by 0 bases. From germline, CDR1 is SNHLY and CDR2 FYNNEI. The chain is built from TRBV2 and TRBJ2-3; 11 nucleotides match TRBD2. The receptor comes from an adult with an advanced solid tumor such as melanoma, head and neck, liver or kidney cancer. Source: CD4+ or CD8+ T cells sorted from blood, taken in a trial of the OX40 agonist ivuxolimab. CDR3 bases: TGTGCCAGCACCCCCAGACTAGCGGGGAGCACAGATACGCAGTATTTT. Translation: CASTPRLAGSTDTQYF.